The next 6 T cell receptor beta chains were all read from a single sample in a study of T-cell memory formation after mild COVID-19. TCRdb re-derived calls from the 5' RACE reads in MiXCR, one entry per CDR3 protein. Among 550,000 to 700,000 distinct CDR3 sequences listed, roughly a sixth were seen once. What was sequenced was PBMCs or a T cell subset sorted from them (not recorded which). The receptors originated from an adult woman who had mild COVID-19 (a few samples of this study predate the infection). Cell type and time point are not known.

The V and J genes are TRBV30 and TRBJ2-1; 8 bases map to TRBD1. Germline values: CDR1 GTSNPN, CDR2 SVGIG (reference sequence). The CDR3 runs to 11 residues. With 2 bases clipped from V and 15 bases from J, the junction kept 6 bases outside the gene matches. The CDR3 here is CAWSTGGPAFF. The CDR3 nucleotides are TGTGCCTGGAGTACAGGGGGGCCGGCGTTCTTC.

This clonotype occurred many times. V is TRBV6-2 or TRBV6-3 and J is TRBJ2-2; weak D call: TRBD1 (6 bases). V lost 1 base, J lost 5 bases, and 8 bases lay in between. Germline CDR1 MNHEY, CDR2 SVGEGT. This CDR3 is 14 amino acids long. The CDR3 DNA follows: TGTGCCAGCAGTTACTTCCAGGGGACCGGGGAGCTGTTTTTT. Its protein is CASSYFQGTGELFF.

This chain connects TRBV7-2 to TRBJ1-2; D is possibly TRBD1 (6 bases). The V and J ends lost 2 bases and 6 bases respectively, with 16 bases between them. Germline V gene sequence: CDR1 SGHTA, CDR2 FQGNSA. The CDR3 covers 15 residues. The CDR3 DNA sequence: TGTGCCAGCAGCTTATCACAAGGACAGATTAATGGCTACACCTTC. It codes for CASSLSQGQINGYTF.

The sample holds a few counts of this clonotype. This sequence joins TRBV24-1 and TRBJ1-5; D is possibly TRBD1 (6 bases). CDR1 KGHDR and CDR2 SFDVKD come from the germline V gene. The CDR3 consists of 15 residues. V lost 7 bases, J lost 2 bases, and 14 bases lay in between. The CDR3 sequence: CATSARGAGNQPQHF. In nucleotides, the CDR3 is TGTGCCACCAGCGCCCGGGGGGCAGGCAATCAGCCCCAGCATTTT.

The chain is built from TRBV20-1 and TRBJ2-7, with 10 bases aligning to TRBD2. Unmatched junction bases numbered 6, after V lost 2 bases and J lost 5 bases. Germline lookup yields CDR1 DFQATT and CDR2 SNEGSKA (reference sequence). This CDR3 is built from 14 residues. CDR3 amino acids: CSARLAGARNEQYF. The CDR3 coding sequence is TGCAGTGCTAGACTAGCGGGAGCTAGGAACGAGCAGTACTTC.

This chain connects TRBV5-1 to TRBJ1-2; D uncertain. Germline V gives CDR1 SGHRS, CDR2 YFSETQ. CDR3 length equals 13 residues. Trimming took 6 bases from V and 7 from J, leaving 16 bases between them. CDR3 nucleotides: TGCGCCAGCACGCGGTCCGGGCCGTCTGGCTACACCTTC. Amino acid sequence: CASTRSGPSGYTF.